Listed below are T cell receptor beta chains from one sample, sequenced in a study of cytomegalovirus exposure and HLA in healthy donors. TCRdb's copy holds only in-frame clones and misses some; the assay was immunoSEQ multiplex PCR. Here the sample spans 120,000 or so clones, around 69% being singletons. The specimen was PBMCs. The receptor set was obtained from a woman in her thirties or forties in good health and CMV-seropositive. CDR3s include the opening cysteine and the closing phenylalanine or tryptophan. A D gene is named only where the DNA matches it firmly. The size of a clone is reported for some rows only, either as once, few or many, or as a class for expanded clones.

clone_size j_call v_call d_call cdr3_aa cdr3_nt
- TRBJ1-2 TRBV10-3 TRBD1 CAITLGTGGVSGGYTF TGTGCCATCACCTTAGGGACAGGGGGCGTTTCAGGTGGCTACACCTTC
- TRBJ2-1 TRBV11-1 - CASSLESRGFLYNEQFF TGTGCCAGCAGCTTAGAATCGCGGGGATTCCTCTACAATGAGCAGTTCTTC
few TRBJ1-6 TRBV4-1 TRBD1 CASSQVTGGNSPLHF TGCGCCAGCAGCCAAGTTACAGGGGGGAATTCACCCCTCCACTTT
few TRBJ1-5 TRBV4-1 TRBD1 CASSQLGQNNQPQHF TGCGCCAGCAGCCAACTGGGACAGAACAATCAGCCCCAGCATTTT
- TRBJ1-6 TRBV2 TRBD1 CASSSKTGPRDSPLHF TGTGCCAGCAGCTCTAAGACAGGGCCAAGGGATTCACCCCTCCACTTT
- TRBJ1-1 TRBV4-1 - CASSLVIGGLNTEAFF TGCGCCAGCAGCCTAGTAATCGGGGGGCTAAACACTGAAGCTTTCTTT
few TRBJ1-1 TRBV6-1 - CASSEDGRRNTEAFF TGTGCCAGCAGTGAAGATGGGCGTCGGAACACTGAAGCTTTCTTT
- TRBJ1-1 TRBV9 TRBD1 CASSARTGVDTEAFF TGTGCCAGCAGCGCCAGGACAGGGGTAGACACTGAAGCTTTCTTT
- TRBJ2-7 TRBV2 - CASGGTESSYEQYF TGTGCCAGCGGAGGGACCGAGAGCTCCTACGAGCAGTACTTC
- TRBJ2-6 TRBV7-9 - CASSPGGGANVLTF TGTGCCAGCAGCCCTGGCGGAGGGGCCAACGTCCTGACTTTC
- TRBJ2-3 TRBV7-8 - CASSLAAEGKQYF TGTGCCAGCAGCTTAGCGGCTGAGGGTAAGCAGTATTTT
- TRBJ1-2 TRBV6-6 - CASTSRQLYGYTF TGTGCCAGCACTTCAAGACAGCTCTATGGCTACACCTTC
- TRBJ1-1 TRBV7-9 - CASSIQGQNTEAFF TGTGCCAGCAGCATACAAGGACAGAACACTGAAGCTTTCTTT
few TRBJ1-6 TRBV10-3 - CAISSLGAGEESPLHF TGTGCCATCAGTTCCCTCGGGGCAGGGGAAGAGTCACCCCTCCACTTT
many TRBJ2-7 TRBV6-1 - CASIMQGGAYEQYF TGTGCCAGCATCATGCAGGGGGGTGCCTACGAGCAGTACTTC
- TRBJ2-1 TRBV13 TRBD2 CASSLTGTSGGAYNEQFF TGTGCCAGCAGCTTAACCGGGACTAGCGGGGGGGCCTACAATGAGCAGTTCTTC
- TRBJ1-1 TRBV10-3 TRBD1 CAISESSDRVGTEAFF TGTGCCATCAGTGAGTCCTCGGACAGGGTCGGCACTGAAGCTTTCTTT
- TRBJ1-5 TRBV2 - CASTEYPIRPQHF TGTGCCAGCACCGAGTACCCTATCCGGCCCCAGCATTTT
- TRBJ2-7 TRBV2 TRBD1 CASMGQGVIMDEQYF TGTGCCAGCATGGGTCAGGGGGTGATTATGGACGAGCAGTACTTC
- TRBJ1-6 TRBV10-3 - CAISEVFGQGLNSPLHF TGTGCCATCAGTGAGGTATTTGGGCAGGGGCTGAATTCACCCCTCCACTTT
- TRBJ2-2 TRBV18 TRBD1 CASSGTANTGELFF TGTGCCAGCTCAGGGACAGCGAACACCGGGGAGCTGTTTTTT
once TRBJ2-1 TRBV5-1 - CASSLTDRDDNEQFF TGCGCCAGCAGCTTGACGGACAGAGACGACAATGAGCAGTTCTTC
- TRBJ1-2 TRBV15 TRBD1 CATSSDRDGYTF TGTGCCACCAGCAGTGACAGGGATGGCTACACCTTC
- TRBJ2-1 TRBV10-3 - CAISESRGNEQFF TGTGCCATCAGTGAGTCCCGGGGCAATGAGCAGTTCTTC
once TRBJ1-6 TRBV7-6 - CASSPSVGGRNSPLHF TGTGCCAGCAGCCCCTCGGTGGGAGGCAGAAATTCACCCCTCCACTTT
- TRBJ2-5 TRBV6-1 - CASSEVLREETQYF TGTGCCAGCAGTGAAGTCCTCAGGGAAGAGACCCAGTACTTC
- TRBJ1-2 TRBV20-1 - CSARTDYGYTF TGCAGTGCTCGGACAGACTATGGCTACACCTTC
few TRBJ1-1 TRBV5-1 TRBD1 CASSQDRVNTEAFF TGCGCCAGCAGTCAAGACAGGGTGAACACTGAAGCTTTCTTT
- TRBJ2-1 TRBV13 TRBD2 CASAGDHRGLAGGSSYNEQFF TGTGCCAGCGCGGGCGATCATCGGGGACTAGCGGGGGGGAGCTCCTACAATGAGCAGTTCTTC
few TRBJ1-2 TRBV19 - CASKTGYGYTF TGTGCCAGTAAGACAGGCTACGGCTACACCTTC
- TRBJ1-1 TRBV7-8 - CASSLGARGTLDTEAFF TGTGCCAGCAGCTTAGGGGCACGGGGGACTTTAGACACTGAAGCTTTCTTT
many TRBJ1-3 TRBV7-9 - CASSSSSGWHKSSGNTIYF TGTGCCAGCAGCTCCTCAAGCGGGTGGCATAAATCCTCTGGAAACACCATATATTTT
- TRBJ1-1 TRBV7-8 TRBD1 CASSPRQGENTEAFF TGTGCCAGCAGCCCGAGACAGGGGGAGAACACTGAAGCTTTCTTT
few TRBJ1-3 TRBV10-1 - CASSAGGNTIYF TGCGCCAGCAGCGCCGGGGGGAACACCATATATTTT
- TRBJ2-7 TRBV5-6 - CASSLWAREQYF TGTGCCAGCAGCTTGTGGGCCCGTGAGCAGTACTTC
few TRBJ1-5 TRBV7-8 - CASSISTGLDQPQHF TGTGCCAGCAGCATCTCAACAGGGTTGGATCAGCCCCAGCATTTT
- TRBJ2-1 TRBV28 - CASRSGGPGDEQFF TGTGCCAGCCGGTCAGGGGGGCCAGGCGATGAGCAGTTCTTC
- TRBJ2-7 TRBV9 - CASSDDSYEQYF TGTGCCAGCAGCGACGACAGCTACGAGCAGTACTTC
- TRBJ2-1 TRBV16 TRBD1 CASQTETGRYNEQFF TGTGCCAGCCAAACCGAGACAGGGCGGTACAATGAGCAGTTCTTC
- TRBJ1-2 TRBV4-3 - CASSQVGGLYGYTF TGCGCCAGCAGCCAAGTTGGAGGCCTTTATGGCTACACCTTC
- TRBJ1-1 TRBV18 - CASSPPGGNAEAFF TGTGCCAGCTCACCACCAGGGGGTAATGCTGAAGCTTTCTTT
- TRBJ2-7 TRBV19 TRBD1 CASSHPDRPEQYF TGTGCCAGTAGTCATCCGGACAGGCCCGAGCAGTACTTC
- TRBJ2-1 TRBV29-1 TRBD2 CSVGAIVGRDEQFF TGCAGCGTAGGAGCGATCGTAGGGAGGGATGAGCAGTTCTTC
- TRBJ1-2 TRBV6-1 - CASSTGNYGYTF TGTGCCAGCAGCACAGGGAACTATGGCTACACCTTC
- TRBJ2-3 TRBV28 - CASGAGGGVGTDTQYF TGTGCCAGCGGAGCAGGCGGGGGCGTGGGCACAGATACGCAGTATTTT
- TRBJ1-1 TRBV11-2 - CASSLERGSLEAFF TGTGCCAGCAGCTTAGAACGCGGCAGCCTTGAAGCTTTCTTT
- TRBJ1-1 TRBV25-1 - CASLGGGGTEAFF TGTGCCAGCCTGGGCGGGGGAGGGACTGAAGCTTTCTTT
- TRBJ2-7 TRBV7-9 TRBD2 CASSAPGLAGGPNEQYF TGTGCCAGCAGCGCACCGGGACTAGCGGGGGGTCCGAACGAGCAGTACTTC
few TRBJ1-6 TRBV7-3 - CASSLGAANSPLHF TGTGCCAGCAGCTTGGGGGCAGCTAATTCACCCCTCCACTTT
- TRBJ1-5 TRBV2 - CASSEVYQPQHF TGTGCCAGCAGTGAAGTATATCAGCCCCAGCATTTT
- TRBJ2-1 TRBV11-2 TRBD1 CASRRDRVANEQFF TGTGCCAGCAGGAGGGACAGGGTTGCAAATGAGCAGTTCTTC
- TRBJ1-5 TRBV6-5 - CASSYLTADQPQHF TGTGCCAGCAGTTACCTGACAGCTGATCAGCCCCAGCATTTT
once TRBJ2-3 TRBV11-2 TRBD2 CASSLEPAGGPFPPDTQYF TGTGCCAGCAGCTTAGAGCCCGCGGGGGGGCCTTTTCCCCCAGATACGCAGTATTTT
- TRBJ2-1 TRBV2 TRBD1 CASSGDQGAINEQFF TGTGCCAGCAGTGGGGATCAGGGGGCCATCAATGAGCAGTTCTTC
- TRBJ2-7 TRBV6-5 TRBD1 CASSPPGTGLYEQYF TGTGCCAGCAGTCCACCCGGGACAGGCCTCTACGAGCAGTACTTC